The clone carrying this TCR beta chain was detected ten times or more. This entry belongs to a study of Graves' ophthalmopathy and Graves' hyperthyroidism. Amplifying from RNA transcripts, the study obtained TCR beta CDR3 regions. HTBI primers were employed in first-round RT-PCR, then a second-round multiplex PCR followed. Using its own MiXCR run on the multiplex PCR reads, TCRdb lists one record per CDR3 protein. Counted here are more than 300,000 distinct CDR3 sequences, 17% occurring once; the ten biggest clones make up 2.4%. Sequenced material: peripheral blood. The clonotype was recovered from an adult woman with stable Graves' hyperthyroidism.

CDR3 nucleotides: TGTGCCACCAGCAGAGGACGGAGCGGGGACACTGAAGCTTTCTTT. Its translation: CATSRGRSGDTEAFF. The V gene is TRBV15, the J gene TRBJ1-1; D gene unclear. CDR1 and CDR2 (germline): LNHNV, YYDKDF (reference sequence). Trimming removed 1 base from V and 3 bases from J, with 12 bases in between. This CDR3 spans 15 amino acids.